The sequence of this TCR beta chain was determined in a study of cytomegalovirus exposure and HLA in healthy donors. Study as a whole: The same platform as the 666 first-cohort repertoires was used for the 95 to 150 validation repertoires, a later analysis reported.

Assay: immunoSEQ multiplex PCR; the TCRdb copy retains only in-frame clones and omits some. The sample lists about 98,000 clones, 87% occurring once. CDR1 MNHNS and CDR2 SASEGT come from the germline V gene. This CDR3 spans 12 amino acids. Trimming pared 3 bases from V and 3 bases from J, leaving 5 bases between. Specimen: PBMCs. The origin of this receptor is a woman in her 30s in good health and CMV-seronegative. This rearrangement joins TRBV6-1 to TRBJ1-1, with unresolved D. This CDR3 is CASSDRYTEAFF. DNA for the CDR3: TGTGCCAGCAGTGACAGGTACACTGAAGCTTTCTTT.